Shown below are 9 T cell receptor beta chains from a single sample sequenced in a study of shared clonotypes between healthy human individuals. Sequencing used immunoSEQ multiplex PCR; TCRdb keeps in-frame clones, though not all of them. The repertoire holds about 770,000 clones, with around 77% as singletons. Sequencing used memory CD4+ T cells sorted from blood. Subset defined: CD45RA-negative fraction. All receptors come from a woman between 25 and 40 years old in good health.

This clone appeared a few times. A much bigger clone sits one base away, suggesting this may be a read error. Within the sample, other DNA sequences also encode this same CDR3. J is TRBJ1-1 and V is TRBV7-3; no reliable D call. Germline CDR1 is SGHTA and CDR2 is FQGTGA. The V end was cut by 5 bases, the J end by 3 bases, with 10 bases between. The CDR3 sequence is 13 residues long. In nucleotides, the CDR3 is TGTGCCAGCAGCACCCAGAGGGACACTGAAGCTTTCTTT. Translation gives CASSTQRDTEAFF.

The chain links TRBV7-2 to TRBJ2-2; TRBD2 matches 13 bases. V lost 5 bases, J lost 5 bases, and 11 bases stayed unmatched. CDR1 is SGHTA and CDR2 is FQGNSA in the germline V gene. The CDR3 is made up of 18 amino acids. The CDR3 DNA sequence: TGTGCCAGCAGCCCCGGTGGACTAGCGGGAGCCAAGACCGGGGAGCTGTTTTTT. Translation gives CASSPGGLAGAKTGELFF.

In this sample, this clone turned up a few times. Other DNA sequences from this sample encode an identical CDR3 as well. This chain joins TRBV5-1 and TRBJ2-1, with 7 bases that match TRBD2. CDR1 is SGHRS, CDR2 YFSETQ, per germline. The CDR3 sequence is 15 residues long. J was trimmed by 5 bases and V by 0 bases; bases with no gene match: 5. Here the CDR3 DNA reads TGCGCCAGCAGCTTGGGCGGGAGCGTCAACAATGAGCAGTTCTTC. Translated, it gives CASSLGGSVNNEQFF.

This chain connects TRBV27 to TRBJ2-5; D may correspond to TRBD1 or TRBD2 (5 bases each). Between the trimmed V and J ends, which lost 5 bases and 4 bases, there was a span of 17 bases. Germline values: CDR1 MNHEY, CDR2 SMNVEV (reference sequence). CDR3 length: 15 amino acids. The DNA for the CDR3 is TGTGCCAGCAGTCCCGGGGACCGAGTCGTAGAGACCCAGTACTTC. Its protein is CASSPGDRVVETQYF.

The table lists this clone with a count of one. The chain couples TRBV5-6 to TRBJ1-1; 7 nucleotides agree with TRBD1. Germline lookup yields CDR1 SGHDT and CDR2 YYEEEE. With 0 bases clipped from V and 11 bases from J, the junction kept 7 bases outside the gene matches. This CDR3 region has 13 residues. CDR3: CASSLAGGGQAFF. Here the CDR3 DNA reads TGTGCCAGCAGCTTGGCGGGAGGGGGACAGGCTTTCTTT. Complete variable domain (other parts from reference TRBV5-6 and TRBJ1-1): DAGVTQSPTHLIKTRGQQVTLRCSPKSGHDTVSWYQQALGQGPQFIFQYYEEEERQRGNFPDRFSGHQFPNYSSELNVNALLLGDSALYLCASSLAGGGQAFFGQGTRLTVV.

This sequence joins TRBV7-3 and TRBJ2-1; D tentatively reads TRBD1 or TRBD2 (5 bases each). Germline CDR1 reads SGHTA; CDR2 reads FQGTGA. The CDR3 contains 15 residues. V was trimmed by 1 base and J by 9 bases, leaving 16 bases between them. The CDR3 DNA reads as TGTGCCAGCAGCTTAATGAGAGGGGATTATGTTGAGCAGTTCTTC. Translating gives CASSLMRGDYVEQFF.

The chain couples TRBV7-2 to TRBJ1-2, with 7 bases matching TRBD1. The CDR3 sequence is 15 residues long. V was clipped by 0 bases and J by 2 bases; unmatched bases: 3. Germline lookup yields CDR1 SGHTA and CDR2 FQGNSA. The CDR3 spells CASSLASTGNYGYTF. The CDR3 DNA sequence: TGTGCCAGCAGCTTAGCCTCGACAGGGAACTATGGCTACACCTTC.

This clone was seen only a few times. Other DNA sequences of this sample code for an identical CDR3. The rearrangement joins TRBV29-1 to TRBJ2-2; D is perhaps TRBD1 (6 bases). V lost 2 bases and J 5 bases, leaving 12 bases between the germline ends. The CDR3 length is 14 residues. Germline V CDR1 and CDR2: SQVTM, ANQGSEA. The CDR3 DNA reads as TGCAGCGTTGAACGCAGGGGAAGGACCGGGGAGCTGTTTTTT. Its protein product is CSVERRGRTGELFF.

The chain employs TRBV5-6 and TRBJ1-1; D is unclear. The V gene's germline CDR1 is SGHDT and CDR2 YYEEEE. This CDR3 region has 14 residues. The V end lost 2 bases, the J end lost 1 base, and 9 bases lay between the germline ends. The CDR3 DNA follows: TGTGCCAGCAGCTTCTTGGATAGGAACACTGAAGCTTTCTTT. Translated, it gives CASSFLDRNTEAFF.